This entry lists 22 T cell receptor beta chains sequenced from one sample in a study of cytomegalovirus exposure and HLA in healthy donors. The study ran its PCR with 60 Vbeta and 13 Jbeta primers. Sequenced by immunoSEQ multiplex PCR; TCRdb stores in-frame clones only, minus some. The sample records about 110,000 clones, about 70% being singletons. Sequenced input: PBMCs. The receptor set was obtained from a man between 25 and 39 years old in good health and CMV-seropositive.

The chain employs TRBV7-9 and TRBJ1-1, with 7 bases lining up with TRBD1. The CDR3 spans 15 residues. V dropped 2 bases and J dropped 1; count of bases not matched to a gene: 4. Germline loops: CDR1 SEHNR, CDR2 FQNEAQ (reference sequence). This CDR3 reads CASSLSTGENTEAFF. Written as DNA, the CDR3 is TGTGCCAGCAGCTTATCCACAGGGGAGAACACTGAAGCTTTCTTT.

The V call is TRBV30, the J call TRBJ2-7; 7 nucleotides line up with TRBD2. V gave up 0 bases and J gave up 10 bases; unmatched junction bases: 3. Germline V gives CDR1 GTSNPN, CDR2 SVGIG (reference sequence). This CDR3 is 11 amino acids long. CDR3 sequence (DNA): TGTGCCTGGAGTGTAGCGGGGATACAGTACTTC. Its translation is CAWSVAGIQYF. The full variable domain, rest sourced from reference TRBV30 and TRBJ2-7, is SQTIHQWPATLVQPVGSPLSLECTVEGTSNPNLYWYRQAAGRGLQLLFYSVGIGQISSEVPQNLSASRPQDRQFILSSKKLLLSDSGFYLCAWSVAGIQYFGPGTRLTVT.

The rearrangement links TRBV30 to TRBJ1-2, with 9 positions matching TRBD1. Germline values: CDR1 GTSNPN, CDR2 SVGIG (reference sequence). The V gene end was trimmed by 3 bases and the J gene end by 3 bases; junction bases not matched to a gene: 8. This CDR3 spans 15 amino acids. The CDR3 protein is CAWRRDRGWDYGYTF. In nucleotides, the CDR3 is TGTGCCTGGAGACGAGACAGGGGGTGGGACTATGGCTACACCTTC.

The chain couples TRBV7-6 to TRBJ2-1, with a tentative D call TRBD2 (7 bases). The CDR3 is 14 residues long. V was shortened by 6 bases and J by 2 bases, with 11 bases between the two germline ends. Germline-derived CDR1 and CDR2 are SGHVS and FNYEAQ. CDR3 DNA sequence: TGTGCCAGCAGTATCGGGGGGCCCTACAATGAGCAGTTCTTC. Translating it yields CASSIGGPYNEQFF.

The J gene is TRBJ1-2, the V gene TRBV6-5, with 8 bases that match TRBD1. Trimming at V came to 5 bases and at J to 7 bases, leaving 6 bases not matched to a gene. Germline V gene sequence: CDR1 MNHEY, CDR2 SVGAGI. The CDR3 extends over 13 amino acids. As DNA, the CDR3 is TGTGCCAGCAGTGCGGAGCAGGGGGCTGGCTACACCTTC. Translated, it gives CASSAEQGAGYTF.

The V gene is TRBV27, the J gene TRBJ1-1; 12 bases are a match to TRBD1. Per germline, CDR1 MNHEY and CDR2 SMNVEV (reference sequence). The CDR3 has 15 amino acids. Trimming at V came to 5 bases and at J to 8 bases, leaving 9 bases not matched to a gene. The CDR3: CASSPRDRGLLEAFF. CDR3 nucleotide sequence: TGTGCCAGCAGTCCTAGGGACAGGGGGCTACTGGAAGCTTTCTTT.

The chain uses TRBV9 and TRBJ2-5; 12 nucleotides agree with TRBD2. V shed 4 bases, J shed 5 bases, and the junction held 12 bases outside the gene matches. The CDR3 contains 17 residues. From germline, CDR1 is SGDLS and CDR2 YYNGEE. DNA of the CDR3: TGTGCCAGCAGCCTTCACCCTCTAGCGGGGGGGCCGGAGACCCAGTACTTC. Its translation is CASSLHPLAGGPETQYF.

The gene calls are TRBV6-5 and TRBJ1-5, with TRBD1 identical over 10 bases. V lost 6 bases to trimming and J lost 6 bases; unmatched junction nucleotides: 5. The CDR3 length is 14 residues. Germline V lookup: CDR1 MNHEY, CDR2 SVGAGI. The CDR3 loop reads CASSDRGPAQPQHF. Written as DNA, the CDR3 is TGTGCCAGCAGCGACAGGGGGCCGGCTCAGCCCCAGCATTTT.

The rearrangement links TRBV15 to TRBJ2-1; weak D call: TRBD1 (5 bases). The V end lost 6 bases, the J end lost 3 bases, and 15 bases lay between the germline ends. The CDR3 has 15 amino acids. The germline V gene has CDR1 LNHNV and CDR2 YYDKDF (reference sequence). The CDR3 DNA reads TGTGCCACCAGTCCCGACAGAACAGTCTACAATGAGCAGTTCTTC. Its translation is CATSPDRTVYNEQFF.

The V and J genes are TRBV2 and TRBJ1-4; TRBD1 matches at 7 bases. V lost 8 bases and J lost 8; bases outside the gene matches: 17. CDR3 length: 16 amino acids. Germline V gene lookup returns CDR1 SNHLY and CDR2 FYNNEI. The CDR3 DNA is TGTGCCAGCTCACTACAGGGGCGAAGGTTCGTGGAAAAACTGTTTTTT. Amino acids: CASSLQGRRFVEKLFF.

The chain joins TRBV2 to TRBJ1-3, with a weak D call TRBD1 (5 bases). The germline CDR1 and CDR2 sequences are SNHLY and FYNNEI. This CDR3 region has 15 residues. V was trimmed by 8 bases and J by 2 bases, leaving 16 bases between them. The CDR3 region has the DNA TGTGCCAGCGGGGCTACCCTCGGTACTGGAAACACCATATATTTT. It encodes CASGATLGTGNTIYF.

J is TRBJ2-1 and V is TRBV5-1; maybe TRBD2 (6 bases). The CDR3 is 16 amino acids. Germline CDR1 SGHRS, CDR2 YFSETQ. V was clipped by 0 bases and J by 6 bases, with 16 bases between them. Here the CDR3 reads CASSLGGTGPSNEQFF. The CDR3 DNA follows: TGCGCCAGCAGCTTGGGCGGGACGGGCCCCTCCAATGAGCAGTTCTTC.

This chain joins TRBV19 and TRBJ1-5; possible D gene TRBD1, 5 bases. Deletions cut 3 bases from V and 0 bases from J, with 21 bases between. The germline V gene has CDR1 LNHDA and CDR2 SQIVND (reference sequence). The CDR3 spans 19 residues. Here the CDR3 DNA reads TGTGCCAGTAGTATGAATGGCAGGGTTCGACGGGCTAGCAATCAGCCCCAGCATTTT. Amino acid sequence: CASSMNGRVRRASNQPQHF. Full variable domain (remainder filled in from reference TRBV19 and TRBJ1-5): DGGITQSPKYLFRKEGQNVTLSCEQNLNHDAMYWYRQDPGQGLRLIYYSQIVNDFQKGDIAEGYSVSREKKESFPLTVTSAQKNPTAFYLCASSMNGRVRRASNQPQHFGDGTRLSIL.

The J gene is TRBJ1-6, the V gene TRBV7-2; no clear D gene. Deletions cut 2 bases from V and 4 bases from J, with 21 bases between. Germline-derived CDR1 and CDR2 are SGHTA and FQGNSA. The CDR3 runs 19 residues. This CDR3 is CASSLSLARGSYYNSPLHF. DNA of the CDR3: TGTGCCAGCAGCTTATCCCTTGCGCGCGGATCCTATTATAATTCACCCCTCCACTTT.

For the CDR3, the DNA is TGTGCCAGCAGCTTACAAACAGGGTTGTCACACGAGACCCAGTACTTC. Translation gives CASSLQTGLSHETQYF. The V call is TRBV7-8, the J call TRBJ2-5; D may be TRBD1 (6 bases). Between the trimmed V and J ends, which lost 2 bases and 5 bases, there was a span of 18 bases. The CDR3 has 16 amino acids. CDR1 is SGHVS, CDR2 FQNEAQ, per germline.

This clone was detected only once. This chain links TRBV5-4 with TRBJ2-5, with 7 bases fitting TRBD1. Germline V lookup: CDR1 SGHNT, CDR2 YYREEE (reference sequence). The CDR3 covers 15 residues. V lost 1 base and J lost 2; bases outside the gene matches: 5. The CDR3 sequence is CASSLILRGQETQYF. CDR3 sequence (DNA): TGTGCCAGCAGCTTGATTCTCAGGGGGCAAGAGACCCAGTACTTC.

V usage is TRBV20-1 and J usage is TRBJ1-1; D not certain. In germline, CDR1 is DFQATT, CDR2 SNEGSKA (reference sequence). The CDR3 loop spans 8 amino acids. V was trimmed by 6 bases and J by 11 bases, leaving 7 bases between them. The CDR3 is CSARGAFF. CDR3 coding DNA: TGCAGTGCCCGGGGTGCTTTCTTT.

The gene calls are TRBV2 and TRBJ2-7; 8 bases are shared with TRBD1. CDR3 length: 14 residues. The trim removed 5 bases at V and 2 bases at J, leaving 5 bases unmatched. CDR1 and CDR2 (germline): SNHLY, FYNNEI. CDR3 amino acids: CASSFQTGAYEQYF. In DNA form, the CDR3 reads TGTGCCAGCAGTTTCCAGACAGGGGCCTACGAGCAGTACTTC.

The chain uses TRBV19 and TRBJ1-3; 7 positions match TRBD1. This CDR3 comprises 17 residues. Germline V gives CDR1 LNHDA, CDR2 SQIVND (reference sequence). V trimming: 2 bases; J trimming: 0 bases; junction bases outside the gene matches: 7. Here the CDR3 DNA reads TGTGCCAGTAGTATACGAGGAGGGGGCGACTCTGGAAACACCATATATTTT. Its translation is CASSIRGGGDSGNTIYF.

The chain combines TRBV7-2 with TRBJ1-1; unclear D gene. Germline V gives CDR1 SGHTA, CDR2 FQGNSA. Trimming removed 2 bases at V and 1 base at J, with 5 bases between. CDR3 length: 13 amino acids. Here the CDR3 reads CASSLNRNTEAFF. The CDR3 nucleotides are TGTGCCAGCAGCTTAAACAGGAACACTGAAGCTTTCTTT.

The V and J genes are TRBV30 and TRBJ2-1; TRBD1 is a possible D gene (5 bases). The length of the CDR3 is 14 residues. The germline V gene encodes CDR1 GTSNPN and CDR2 SVGIG (reference sequence). V was pared by 2 bases and J by 4 bases, with 12 bases between. The CDR3, as DNA: TGTGCCTGGAGTTACCTTGGGGCTTACAATGAGCAGTTCTTC. It codes for CAWSYLGAYNEQFF.

The chain carries TRBV12-5 and TRBJ1-5; tentative D call: TRBD1 (5 bases). From germline, CDR1 is LGHNT and CDR2 FRNRAP. The V and J ends lost 5 bases and 2 bases respectively, with 10 bases between them. The CDR3 runs 14 residues. DNA for the CDR3: TGTGCTAGTGGTCTCACAGGAGGCAATCAGCCCCAGCATTTT. This encodes CASGLTGGNQPQHF.